The next 3 T cell receptor beta chains were all read from a single sample in a study of T cells in tuberculosis. The repertoire was sequenced with immunoSEQ multiplex PCR; TCRdb's copy has only in-frame clones and lacks some. This sample has over 30,000 clones, with around 90% found just once. The sample's time point: new active TB diagnosis, blood taken before or within 7 days of starting treatment. Sequencing used PBMCs, obtained at tuberculosis diagnosis. These receptors all come from an adult with tuberculosis.

The V gene is TRBV2, the J gene TRBJ2-5; 7 bases map to TRBD1. V dropped 6 bases and J dropped 2; count of bases not matched to a gene: 12. Germline-derived CDR1 and CDR2 are SNHLY and FYNNEI. This CDR3 contains 16 residues. The DNA for the CDR3 is TGTGCCAGCAGGCCCAAAACAGGGGTTGGGCAAGAGACCCAGTACTTC. Translation: CASRPKTGVGQETQYF.

This chain connects TRBV19 to TRBJ2-7; a possible D gene is TRBD1 (6 bases). V shed 1 base and J shed 3 bases, with 7 bases lying between them. The CDR3 covers 13 residues. Germline V gene lookup returns CDR1 LNHDA and CDR2 SQIVND (reference sequence). The CDR3 sequence is CASSIGQVYEQYF. For the CDR3, the DNA is TGTGCCAGTAGTATAGGACAGGTCTACGAGCAGTACTTC.

This clone was observed once. The chain carries TRBV7-2 and TRBJ2-5, with 7 positions matching TRBD2. V was pared by 1 base and J by 5 bases, with 7 bases of the junction left unmatched. The V gene's germline CDR1 is SGHTA and CDR2 FQGNSA. The CDR3 extends over 15 amino acids. The CDR3 here is CASSLGDRGGETQYF. In DNA, the CDR3 is TGTGCCAGCAGCTTAGGGGATAGGGGAGGGGAGACCCAGTACTTC.